Below, one T cell receptor beta chain is given with its context. Its antigen specificity is not known. Base qualities are not recorded, but no much larger clone differs from it by a single base. TCRbeta CDR3 regions were amplified from genomic DNA by means of the immunoSEQ Assay, a bias-controlled multiplex PCR. The study's own analysis went as follows. Nucleated cell counts per sample were estimated from amplification of reference gene primers within the assay. To quantify the absolute abundance of each unique TCRbeta CDR3 rearrangement, sequence reads were collapsed and filtered. For each sample, productive Simpson clonality was calculated as the square root of Simpson's diversity index over productive rearrangements. This is the immuneACCESS table as TCRdb keeps it, with only in-frame sequences that have V and J called. A part of the clones is gone; compared with another copy, unresolved V genes explain less than half, and the rest is unexplained. V, J and clone size derive from that table, while D and trimming were established from the DNA sequence. Here the sample has some 30,000 clones; around nine tenths occur a single time. Around 17% of the sample is in the top ten clones.

These data belong to a study of blood T cell repertoires in COVID-19 (dated by TCRdb to 2020 to 2021). Turning to the overall study: Samples covering the acute and convalescent phases of COVID-19 were provided by collaborators in the United States, Italy and Spain. The material from the prospective study consisted of cDNA or gDNA derived from T cells, B-cell-depleted T cells, or PBMCs. Subjects who had been exposed to COVID-19, were actively infected with it, or had recovered from it provided the deeply sampled blood TCRbeta repertoires that made up the dataset. The repertoires were released in a freely available public database meant as a resource for research on the immune response to SARS-CoV-2. The samples were drawn from the first 160 participants of the ongoing ImmuneRACE study and from some 1,300 subjects provided by 6 global collaborators. Sample metadata almost always included a de-identified subject ID, COVID-19 status, age in years and sex. Where available, HLA class I and class II types were taken from metadata supplied by the sample provider and were not determined by assay-based typing.

CDR1 and CDR2 were assigned from the germline V gene as KGHSH and LQKENI. From its cysteine to its phenylalanine, the CDR3 spans 17 amino acids. CDR3 DNA is the only sequence kept; it has 51 bases, read in frame from the first base. At the junction V is shortened by 6 bases and J by 6 bases, with 24 bases in between. Whole blood was collected in K2EDTA tubes by collaborating institutions according to the institutions' own protocols. For TCRbeta analysis, collaborators shipped samples in one of three forms: frozen whole blood, isolated PBMCs, or DNA extracted from either of those sample types. Beyond this particular receptor, the publication reports: Clinical and demographic metadata were provided uncurated, with the amount varying by source and participant.

The clonotype was recovered from a human donor with active COVID-19. The donor label of this sample is uncertain. What was sequenced was peripheral blood. Here the chain combines TRBV18 and TRBJ1-5; the D gene is perhaps TRBD1, from 5 matching bases. The base sequence is TGTGCCAGCTCCCCGAACCCCTCGGGGGTGGGAAGTCAGCCCCAGCATTTT. Its amino acids are CASSPNPSGVGSQPQHF.